The 32 T cell receptor beta chains below were found in one sample sequenced in a study of control samples from healthy donors and cancer patients. Only in-frame clones appear in the TCRdb table, and some are missing; sequencing was by immunoSEQ multiplex PCR. The sample has approximately 230,000 clones, approximately 80% seen once. The sample comprised PBMCs. All receptors come from a woman aged 55-69 years with lung cancer.

The V gene is TRBV5-4, the J gene TRBJ2-5; the D gene is possibly TRBD1 (6 bases). V was clipped by 0 bases and J by 1 base, with 7 bases between them. The germline CDR1 and CDR2 sequences are SGHNT and YYREEE (reference sequence). This CDR3 comprises 14 residues. The CDR3 reads CASSLGGLQETQYF. Here the CDR3 DNA reads TGTGCCAGCAGCTTGGGGGGGCTCCAAGAGACCCAGTACTTC.

The chain links TRBV14 to TRBJ2-7; D is uncertain. Germline loops: CDR1 SGHDN, CDR2 FVKESK. V was pared by 8 bases and J by 0 bases, with 8 bases between. The CDR3 covers 12 residues. The CDR3 DNA reads as TGTGCCAGCCCTGACATCTCCTACGAGCAGTACTTC. It yields the protein CASPDISYEQYF. The full variable domain, rest sourced from reference TRBV14 and TRBJ2-7, is EAGVTQFPSHSVIEKGQTVTLRCDPISGHDNLYWYRRVMGKEIKFLLHFVKESKQDESGMPNNRFLAERTGGTYSTLKVQPAELEDSGVYFCASPDISYEQYFGPGTRLTVT.

The V and J genes are TRBV7-8 and TRBJ2-3, with D tentatively TRBD2 (6 bases). Germline CDR1 reads SGHVS; CDR2 reads FQNEAQ. The CDR3 runs 16 residues. The V gene lost 5 bases and the J gene lost 3 bases, with 18 bases spanning the gap. The CDR3 is CASSPPMGRRTDTQYF. The CDR3 DNA reads as TGTGCCAGCAGCCCCCCTATGGGGAGGAGGACAGATACGCAGTATTTT.

The genes are TRBV4-1 and TRBJ1-4; 12 bases match TRBD1. The CDR3 loop spans 15 amino acids. V dropped 4 bases and J dropped 8; count of bases not matched to a gene: 5. Germline CDR1 reads MGHRA; CDR2 reads YSYEKL. The CDR3 spells CASSLSGTGGEKLFF. CDR3 coding DNA: TGCGCCAGCAGCCTTTCCGGGACAGGGGGCGAAAAACTGTTTTTT.

This chain connects TRBV6-5 to TRBJ1-2, with a weak D call TRBD1 (5 bases). CDR1 is MNHEY, CDR2 SVGAGI, per germline. This CDR3 region has 12 residues. Trimming left V 2 bases short and J 6 bases short, with 7 bases between. In nucleotides, the CDR3 is TGTGCCAGCAGTTACCAGGGAGATGGCTACACCTTC. Translation gives CASSYQGDGYTF.

The chain links TRBV27 to TRBJ1-6; D call uncertain. The CDR3 totals 16 residues. CDR1 is MNHEY, CDR2 SMNVEV, per germline (reference sequence). V was pared by 4 bases and J by 2 bases, with 12 bases between. The chain's CDR3 is CASSSHPGPYNSPLHF. The CDR3 DNA sequence: TGTGCCAGCAGTTCCCACCCGGGTCCCTATAATTCACCCCTCCACTTT.

The chain joins TRBV7-9 to TRBJ1-3; D unclear. Trimming stripped 7 bases from V and 0 bases from J, with 13 bases between. Looked up from germline, CDR1 is SEHNR and CDR2 is FQNEAQ (reference sequence). The CDR3 is 15 amino acids. The CDR3 spells CASTSVVASGNTIYF. DNA of the CDR3: TGTGCCAGCACCTCTGTCGTGGCCTCTGGAAACACCATATATTTT.

This clone has only one observation. The chain has TRBV7-9 and TRBJ1-1; possibly TRBD1 for D (6 bases). Germline V lookup: CDR1 SEHNR, CDR2 FQNEAQ (reference sequence). V was shortened by 3 bases and J by 6 bases, with 14 bases between the two germline ends. This CDR3 spans 14 amino acids. Here the CDR3 reads CASSFTGSSAEAFF. For the CDR3, the DNA is TGTGCCAGCAGCTTTACAGGGTCTTCCGCTGAAGCTTTCTTT.

This clone was counted between two and nine times. The chain couples TRBV5-1 to TRBJ1-3; D not certain. From germline, CDR1 is SGHRS and CDR2 YFSETQ. The CDR3 runs to 17 residues. The germline V and J ends were trimmed by 0 bases and 0 bases, with 13 bases remaining between them. DNA of the CDR3: TGCGCCAGCAGCTTGGACCCTCTTCCCTTCTCTGGAAACACCATATATTTT. Protein: CASSLDPLPFSGNTIYF.

The CDR3 protein is CASSLDPTDQETQYF. As DNA, the CDR3 is TGTGCCAGCAGCTTAGACCCGACGGACCAAGAGACCCAGTACTTC. This rearrangement joins TRBV7-9 to TRBJ2-5; D gene unclear. The CDR3 has 15 amino acids. CDR1 and CDR2 from the germline V gene are SEHNR and FQNEAQ (reference sequence). The V gene lost 1 base and the J gene lost 0 bases, with 9 bases spanning the gap.

The CDR3 loop reads CASSLTGQPSYEQYF. In nucleotides, the CDR3 is TGTGCCAGCAGTTTGACGGGCCAACCTTCCTACGAGCAGTACTTC. The chain carries TRBV5-6 and TRBJ2-7; D remains ambiguous. The V gene lost 5 bases and the J gene lost 1 base, with 16 bases spanning the gap. Looked up from germline, CDR1 is SGHDT and CDR2 is YYEEEE. The CDR3 has 15 residues.

The chain combines TRBV5-6 with TRBJ2-2; D is tentatively TRBD1 or TRBD2 (6 bases each). Trimming removed 0 bases from V and 10 bases from J, with 10 bases in between. This CDR3 region has 13 residues. The germline gives CDR1 SGHDT, CDR2 YYEEEE. The CDR3, as DNA: TGTGCCAGCAGCTTGGTAGGGGGGATGGAGCTGTTTTTT. It translates to CASSLVGGMELFF.

The chain couples TRBV7-6 to TRBJ2-7, with 9 bases lining up with TRBD1. Trimming at V came to 5 bases and at J to 0 bases, leaving 5 bases not matched to a gene. The germline CDR1 and CDR2 sequences are SGHVS and FNYEAQ. The CDR3 has 15 amino acids. CDR3 residues: CASSKTGGTSYEQYF. The CDR3 DNA reads TGTGCCAGCAGCAAGACAGGGGGTACCTCCTACGAGCAGTACTTC.

This clone was detected only once. V is TRBV5-1 and J is TRBJ2-1, with TRBD2 as a possible D gene (6 bases). Germline V CDR1 and CDR2: SGHRS, YFSETQ. The germline V and J ends were trimmed by 1 base and 4 bases, with 12 bases remaining between them. This CDR3 is built from 15 residues. The CDR3 DNA is TGCGCCAGCAGCTTGCTGGGGGGACGATACAATGAGCAGTTCTTC. This encodes CASSLLGGRYNEQFF.

This clone was seen just once. The chain joins TRBV7-3 to TRBJ2-7, with 14 bases fitting TRBD2. The CDR3 spans 14 residues. After removal of 5 bases from V and 8 bases from J, the junction contained 5 bases not matched to a gene. The germline V gene encodes CDR1 SGHTA and CDR2 FQGTGA. CDR3 coding DNA: TGTGCCAGCAGCCCGGGGACTAGCGGGAGTCAGCAGTACTTC. Protein product: CASSPGTSGSQQYF.

This sequence joins TRBV7-9 and TRBJ2-3; TRBD1 or TRBD2 may be the D gene (5 bases each). The germline gives CDR1 SEHNR, CDR2 FQNEAQ (reference sequence). The CDR3 extends over 16 amino acids. V was clipped by 5 bases and J by 0 bases, with 15 bases between them. CDR3 residues: CASSAPRWGSTDTQYF. CDR3 DNA: TGTGCCAGCAGCGCCCCGAGGTGGGGGAGCACAGATACGCAGTATTTT. The full variable domain, in which reference TRBV7-9 and TRBJ2-3 provide the parts outside the CDR3, is DTGVSQNPRHKITKRGQNVTFRCDPISEHNRLYWYRQTLGQGPEFLTYFQNEAQLEKSRLLSDRFSAERPKGSFSTLEIQRTEQGDSAMYLCASSAPRWGSTDTQYFGPGTRLTVL.

V usage is TRBV10-3 and J usage is TRBJ1-3; D unclear. This CDR3 spans 16 amino acids. V was trimmed by 3 bases and J by 4 bases, leaving 16 bases between them. From germline, CDR1 is ENHRY and CDR2 SYGVKD. CDR3: CAISDYKGLTGNTIYF. DNA for the CDR3: TGTGCCATCAGTGATTATAAGGGTTTGACGGGAAACACCATATATTTT.

CDR3 in amino acids: CASSYGGGGKTQYF. The CDR3 nucleotides are TGTGCCAGCAGTTACGGAGGGGGTGGGAAGACCCAGTACTTC. The chain combines TRBV6-5 with TRBJ2-5, with D perhaps matching TRBD1 or TRBD2 (6 bases each). Trimming took 2 bases from V and 6 from J, leaving 13 bases between them. CDR3 length equals 14 residues. From germline, CDR1 is MNHEY and CDR2 SVGAGI.

The rearrangement links TRBV6-4 to TRBJ2-2, with a tentative D call TRBD1 (5 bases). This CDR3 has 12 amino acids. Germline CDR1 reads MRHNA; CDR2 reads SNTAGT. Trimming pared 6 bases from V and 4 bases from J, leaving 6 bases between. CDR3 DNA: TGTGCCAGCAGCGACAGCACCGGGGAGCTGTTTTTT. It encodes CASSDSTGELFF.

The rearrangement uses TRBV27 and TRBJ1-3, with 9 bases that match TRBD1. Unmatched junction bases numbered 5, after V lost 2 bases and J lost 0 bases. Germline values: CDR1 MNHEY, CDR2 SMNVEV (reference sequence). The CDR3 spans 17 residues. CDR3 region: CASSLTGTGSSGNTIYF. The CDR3 DNA reads TGTGCCAGCAGTTTAACCGGGACAGGGAGCTCTGGAAACACCATATATTTT.

This chain joins TRBV30 and TRBJ2-7; no firm D call. CDR1 is GTSNPN and CDR2 is SVGIG in the germline V gene (reference sequence). Deletions cut 1 base from V and 9 bases from J, with 7 bases between. CDR3 length: 10 residues. The CDR3 loop reads CAWSAPWQYF. For the CDR3, the DNA is TGTGCCTGGAGTGCCCCCTGGCAGTACTTC.

CDR3 DNA sequence: TGTGCCAGCAGTTTCGCCGACAGGGCCTACGAGCAGTACTTC. This encodes CASSFADRAYEQYF. The chain joins TRBV27 to TRBJ2-7, with TRBD1 matching over 7 bases. The V segment lost 3 bases and the J segment 2 bases; nucleotides outside the gene matches: 4. CDR1 MNHEY and CDR2 SMNVEV come from the germline V gene (reference sequence). The CDR3 contains 14 residues.

Points on this clone: One end of the junction is discordant with germline, which a read error may explain. The chain carries TRBV6-6 and TRBJ2-5; D uncertain. CDR3 length: 11 residues. CDR1 and CDR2 from the germline V gene are MNHNY and SVGAGI (reference sequence). CDR3 amino acids: CASSYHETQYF. The CDR3 region has the DNA TGTGCCAGCAGTTACCACGAGACCCAGTACTTC.

The V and J genes are TRBV7-9 and TRBJ2-7; no reliable D call. Germline V gene data show CDR1 as SEHNR and CDR2 as FQNEAQ (reference sequence). The CDR3 runs to 13 residues. The germline V and J ends were trimmed by 1 base and 3 bases, with 7 bases remaining between them. CDR3 nucleotide sequence: TGTGCCAGCAGCTTAGACGGGTTCTACGAGCAGTACTTC. Translated, it gives CASSLDGFYEQYF.

This clone was counted once. V gene TRBV5-1 combines with J gene TRBJ2-7, with TRBD1 matching 9 bases. Germline CDR1 SGHRS, CDR2 YFSETQ. There are 15 residues in the CDR3. V gave up 0 bases and J gave up 0 bases; unmatched junction bases: 1. CDR3: CASSLDRGLSYEQYF. In DNA, the CDR3 is TGCGCCAGCAGCTTGGACAGGGGGCTCTCCTACGAGCAGTACTTC.

As DNA, the CDR3 is TGTGCCAGCAGCTTGGGAAGCGAGCAGACCCAGTACTTC. It specifies CASSLGSEQTQYF. J is TRBJ2-5 and V is TRBV7-8; D is unclear. CDR1 is SGHVS and CDR2 is FQNEAQ in the germline V gene. This CDR3 region has 13 residues. The V end lost 3 bases, the J end lost 6 bases, and 11 bases lay between the germline ends.

The table lists this clone with a count of one. This chain joins TRBV19 and TRBJ1-1, with 9 nucleotides matching TRBD1. Germline V gene data show CDR1 as LNHDA and CDR2 as SQIVND (reference sequence). This CDR3 region has 17 residues. The junction had 15 bases not matched to a gene; V was cut back by 5 bases and J by 5 bases. The CDR3 DNA reads TGTGCCAGTAGTGTATTATCGGGACAGGGAAAGGGAACTGAAGCTTTCTTT. The encoded protein is CASSVLSGQGKGTEAFF.

This clone was seen a handful of times. The V and J genes are TRBV19 and TRBJ1-5; D not certain. V was pared by 10 bases and J by 3 bases, with 16 bases between. CDR3 length: 14 residues. Germline CDR1 reads LNHDA; CDR2 reads SQIVND (reference sequence). This CDR3 reads CATSEGSFNQPQHF. In DNA, the CDR3 is TGTGCCACCAGTGAAGGCTCCTTCAATCAGCCCCAGCATTTT.

The V gene is TRBV12-3 or TRBV12-4, the J gene TRBJ2-5; D gene uncertain. There are 11 residues in the CDR3. Trimming pared 3 bases from V and 5 bases from J, leaving 4 bases between. CDR3 DNA: TGTGCCAGCAGTTTCGGGGAGACCCAGTACTTC. Translation: CASSFGETQYF.

The rearrangement joins TRBV7-9 to TRBJ2-2; the match to TRBD1 covers 8 bases. V trimming: 4 bases; J trimming: 4 bases; junction bases outside the gene matches: 14. This CDR3 region has 18 residues. CDR1 is SEHNR, CDR2 FQNEAQ, per germline (reference sequence). In DNA form, the CDR3 reads TGTGCCAGCAGCTCTATCCGCCCTCCGGACAGGGTCACCGGGGAGCTGTTTTTT. It codes for CASSSIRPPDRVTGELFF.

This clone appeared a few times. The gene calls are TRBV28 and TRBJ1-4; the D gene is possibly TRBD1 (5 bases). Trimming took off 6 bases at V and 7 bases at J, with 18 bases between the two ends. Germline CDR1 and CDR2: MDHEN and SYDVKM. The CDR3 contains 15 residues. The CDR3 DNA follows: TGTGCCAGCAGGCCAGGGACCAAGGGCGGTGAAAAACTGTTTTTT. Residues: CASRPGTKGGEKLFF.

The V call is TRBV6-5, the J call TRBJ1-3; D is undetermined. The CDR3 is made up of 15 amino acids. Germline V CDR1 and CDR2: MNHEY, SVGAGI. The V gene lost 9 bases and the J gene lost 4 bases, with 19 bases spanning the gap. CDR3 DNA: TGTGCCAGTCGTAAGAGACCTGCTAGGGGAAACACCATATATTTT. It yields the protein CASRKRPARGNTIYF.